Given below is one TCR beta chain in context. Its matching antigen is unknown. This sample stems from a study of OX40 agonist ivuxolimab in advanced cancers. Broader study findings: Antigens targeted by the expanded peripheral T cells were not determined.

Repertoires were generated with immunoSEQ multiplex PCR, while TCRdb's copy carries only in-frame clones and drops some. The repertoire holds about 37,000 clones, with 65% to 90% as singletons. Germline CDR1 and CDR2: SGHNT and YYREEE (reference sequence). Trimming stripped 4 bases from V and 2 bases from J, with 16 bases between. CDR3 length: 15 residues. The sequencing used CD4+ or CD8+ T cells sorted from blood, collected in a trial of the OX40 agonist ivuxolimab. The TCR sequence derives from an adult with an advanced solid tumor such as melanoma, head and neck, liver or kidney cancer. The V gene is TRBV5-4, the J gene TRBJ2-7; tentatively, D is TRBD1 (6 bases). CDR3 nucleotides: TGTGCCAGCAGCGGGCCCTCTCCAGGGGCCTACGAGCAGTACTTC. Encoded protein: CASSGPSPGAYEQYF.